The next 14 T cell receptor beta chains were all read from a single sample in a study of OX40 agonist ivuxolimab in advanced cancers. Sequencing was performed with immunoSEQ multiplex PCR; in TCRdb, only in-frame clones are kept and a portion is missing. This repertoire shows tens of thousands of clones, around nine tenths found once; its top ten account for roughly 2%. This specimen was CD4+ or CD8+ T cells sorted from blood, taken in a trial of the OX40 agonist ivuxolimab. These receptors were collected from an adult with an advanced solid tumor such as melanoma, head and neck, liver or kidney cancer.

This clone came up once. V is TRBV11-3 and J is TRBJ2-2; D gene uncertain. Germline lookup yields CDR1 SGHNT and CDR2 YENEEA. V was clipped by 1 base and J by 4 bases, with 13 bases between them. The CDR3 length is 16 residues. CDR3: CASSLVLGPGTGELFF. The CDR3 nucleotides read TGTGCCAGCAGCTTAGTCCTTGGGCCAGGCACCGGGGAGCTGTTTTTT.

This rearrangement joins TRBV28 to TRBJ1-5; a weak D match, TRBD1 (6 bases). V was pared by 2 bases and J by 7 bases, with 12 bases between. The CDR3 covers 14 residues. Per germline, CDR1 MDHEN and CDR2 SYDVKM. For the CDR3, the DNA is TGTGCCAGCAGTTTAATACAGGGCCGGCAGCCCCAGCATTTT. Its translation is CASSLIQGRQPQHF.

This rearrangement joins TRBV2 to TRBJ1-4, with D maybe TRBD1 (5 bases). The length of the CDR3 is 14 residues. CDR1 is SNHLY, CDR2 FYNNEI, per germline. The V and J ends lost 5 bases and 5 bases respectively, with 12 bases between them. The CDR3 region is CASSLGTENEKLFF. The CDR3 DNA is TGTGCCAGCAGTCTCGGGACGGAGAATGAAAAACTGTTTTTT.

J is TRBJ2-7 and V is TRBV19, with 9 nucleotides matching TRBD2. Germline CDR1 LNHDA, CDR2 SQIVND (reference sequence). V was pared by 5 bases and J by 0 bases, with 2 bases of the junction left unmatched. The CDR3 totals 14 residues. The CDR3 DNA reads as TGTGCCAGTAGTGTAGCGGGAGTCTCCTACGAGCAGTACTTC. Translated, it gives CASSVAGVSYEQYF.

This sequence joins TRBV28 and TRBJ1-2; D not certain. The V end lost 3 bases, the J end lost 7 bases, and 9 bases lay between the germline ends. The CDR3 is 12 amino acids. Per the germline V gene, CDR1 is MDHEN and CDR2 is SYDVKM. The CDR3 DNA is TGTGCCAGCAGTTTGCTCCCCTTTGGCTACACCTTC. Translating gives CASSLLPFGYTF.

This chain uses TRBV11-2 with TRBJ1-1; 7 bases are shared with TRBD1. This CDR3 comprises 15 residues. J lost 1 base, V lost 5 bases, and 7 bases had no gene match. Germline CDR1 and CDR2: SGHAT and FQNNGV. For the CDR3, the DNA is TGTGCCAGCAGCCCCAGGACAGGACCGAACACTGAAGCTTTCTTT. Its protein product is CASSPRTGPNTEAFF.

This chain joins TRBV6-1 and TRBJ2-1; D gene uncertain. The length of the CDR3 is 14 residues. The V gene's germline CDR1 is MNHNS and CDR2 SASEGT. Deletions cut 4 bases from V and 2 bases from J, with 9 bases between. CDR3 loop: CASSVGTAYNEQFF. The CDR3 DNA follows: TGTGCCAGCAGTGTAGGTACGGCCTACAATGAGCAGTTCTTC.

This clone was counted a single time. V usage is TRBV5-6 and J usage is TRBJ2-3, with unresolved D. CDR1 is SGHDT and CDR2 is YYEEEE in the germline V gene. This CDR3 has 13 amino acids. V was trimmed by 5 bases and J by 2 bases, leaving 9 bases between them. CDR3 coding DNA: TGTGCCAGCAGGGGTGGTCTCACAGATACGCAGTATTTT. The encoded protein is CASRGGLTDTQYF. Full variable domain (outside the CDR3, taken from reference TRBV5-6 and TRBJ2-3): DAGVTQSPTHLIKTRGQQVTLRCSPKSGHDTVSWYQQALGQGPQFIFQYYEEEERQRGNFPDRFSGHQFPNYSSELNVNALLLGDSALYLCASRGGLTDTQYFGPGTRLTVL.

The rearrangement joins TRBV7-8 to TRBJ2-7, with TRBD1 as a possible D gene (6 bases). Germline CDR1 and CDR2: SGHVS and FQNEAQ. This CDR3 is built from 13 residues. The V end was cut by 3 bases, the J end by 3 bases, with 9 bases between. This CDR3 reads CASSFRTDYEQYF. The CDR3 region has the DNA TGTGCCAGCAGCTTCCGGACAGACTACGAGCAGTACTTC.

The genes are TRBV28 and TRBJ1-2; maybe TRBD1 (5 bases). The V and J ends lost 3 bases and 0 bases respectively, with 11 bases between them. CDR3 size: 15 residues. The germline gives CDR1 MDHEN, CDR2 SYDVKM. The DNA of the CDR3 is TGTGCCAGCAGTTTTTTGGGGGAGCCTAACTATGGCTACACCTTC. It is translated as CASSFLGEPNYGYTF.

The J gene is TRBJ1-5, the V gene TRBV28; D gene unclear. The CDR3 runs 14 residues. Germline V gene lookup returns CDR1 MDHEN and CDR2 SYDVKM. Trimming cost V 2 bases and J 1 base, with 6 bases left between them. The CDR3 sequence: CASSLTVSNQPQHF. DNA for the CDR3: TGTGCCAGCAGTTTAACAGTAAGCAATCAGCCCCAGCATTTT.

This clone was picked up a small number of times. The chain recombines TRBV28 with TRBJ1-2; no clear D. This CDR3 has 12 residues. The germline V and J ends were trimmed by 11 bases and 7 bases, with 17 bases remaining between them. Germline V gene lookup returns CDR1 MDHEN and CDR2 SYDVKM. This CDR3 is CASYPAGGGYTF. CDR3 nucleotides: TGTGCCTCCTACCCGGCGGGAGGTGGCTACACCTTC.

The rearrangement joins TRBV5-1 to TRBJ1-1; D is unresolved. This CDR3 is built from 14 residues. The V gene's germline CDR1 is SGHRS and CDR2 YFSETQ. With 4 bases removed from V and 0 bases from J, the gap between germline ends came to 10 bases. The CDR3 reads CASSEGGMNTEAFF. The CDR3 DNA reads TGCGCCAGCAGCGAGGGTGGCATGAACACTGAAGCTTTCTTT.

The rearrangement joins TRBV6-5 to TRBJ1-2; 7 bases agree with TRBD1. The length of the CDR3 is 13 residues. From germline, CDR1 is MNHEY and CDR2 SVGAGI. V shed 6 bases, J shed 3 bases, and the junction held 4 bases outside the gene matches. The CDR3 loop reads CASRGDSDYGYTF. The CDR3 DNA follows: TGTGCCAGCAGGGGGGACAGTGACTATGGCTACACCTTC.